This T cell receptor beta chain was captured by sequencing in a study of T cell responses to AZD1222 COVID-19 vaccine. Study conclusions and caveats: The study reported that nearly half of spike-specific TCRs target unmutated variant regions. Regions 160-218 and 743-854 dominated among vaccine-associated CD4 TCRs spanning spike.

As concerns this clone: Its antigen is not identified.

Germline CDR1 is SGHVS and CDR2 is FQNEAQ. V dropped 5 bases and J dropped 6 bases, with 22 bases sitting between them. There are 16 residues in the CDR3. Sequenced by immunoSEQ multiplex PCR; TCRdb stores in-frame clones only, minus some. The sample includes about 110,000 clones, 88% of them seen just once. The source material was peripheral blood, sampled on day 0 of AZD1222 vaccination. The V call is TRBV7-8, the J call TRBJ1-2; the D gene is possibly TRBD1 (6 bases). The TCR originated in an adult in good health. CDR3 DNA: TGTGCCAGCAGCCCATTAAGACGGGCCCGGGGGCATGGCTACACCTTC. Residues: CASSPLRRARGHGYTF. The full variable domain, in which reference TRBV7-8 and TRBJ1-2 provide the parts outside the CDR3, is GAGVSQSPRYKVAKRGQDVALRCDPISGHVSLFWYQQALGQGPEFLTYFQNEAQLDKSGLPSDRFFAERPEGSVSTLKIQRTQQEDSAVYLCASSPLRRARGHGYTFGSGTRLTVV.